These 9 T cell receptor beta chains were all obtained from the same sample, sequenced in a study of blood T cell repertoires in COVID-19. TCRdb's copy holds only in-frame clones and misses some; the assay was immunoSEQ multiplex PCR. This table holds 100,000 to 150,000 clones, 70% to 80% found once. The source material was peripheral blood. Receptors originate from a human donor in a cohort sampled during active COVID-19.

This sequence joins TRBV7-6 and TRBJ1-5; 7 nucleotides match TRBD1. The V gene's germline CDR1 is SGHVS and CDR2 FNYEAQ. CDR3 length: 14 amino acids. Losses at the gene ends were 6 bases for V and 2 bases for J; bases not matched to a gene: 4. The CDR3 loop reads CASSIGTGNQPQHF. CDR3 nucleotides: TGTGCCAGCAGTATTGGGACAGGCAATCAGCCCCAGCATTTT.

V and J are TRBV5-6 and TRBJ1-6; TRBD1 might be the D (6 bases). Trimming pared 9 bases from V and 6 bases from J, leaving 16 bases between. Germline CDR1 SGHDT, CDR2 YYEEEE. The CDR3 runs to 14 residues. CDR3 sequence reads: CATTRRTANSPLHF. The CDR3 DNA reads TGTGCCACCACTCGTCGGACAGCTAATTCACCCCTCCACTTT. Drawing the rest from reference TRBV5-6 and TRBJ1-6, the complete variable domain is DAGVTQSPTHLIKTRGQQVTLRCSPKSGHDTVSWYQQALGQGPQFIFQYYEEEERQRGNFPDRFSGHQFPNYSSELNVNALLLGDSALYLCATTRRTANSPLHFGNGTRLTVT.

V and J are TRBV11-3 and TRBJ1-5; 8 bases fit TRBD1. The V gene's germline CDR1 is SGHNT and CDR2 YENEEA. J gave up 4 bases and V 5 bases, and 4 bases lay outside the gene matches. The CDR3 length is 14 residues. CDR3 region: CASSQGQGNQPQHF. In DNA, the CDR3 is TGTGCCAGCAGCCAAGGACAGGGAAATCAGCCCCAGCATTTT.

Here the CDR3 reads CASSEALVGYEQYF. The CDR3 DNA reads TGTGCCAGCAGTGAAGCGCTAGTAGGCTACGAGCAGTACTTC. This chain joins TRBV6-1 and TRBJ2-7; D gene ambiguous. Trimming removed 0 bases from V and 3 bases from J, with 9 bases in between. CDR1 and CDR2 from the germline V gene are MNHNS and SASEGT. CDR3 length: 14 residues.

The chain couples TRBV5-1 to TRBJ2-7; 13 bases line up with TRBD2. The CDR3 consists of 16 residues. Per germline, CDR1 SGHRS and CDR2 YFSETQ. V lost 0 bases to trimming and J lost 2 bases; unmatched junction nucleotides: 2. CDR3 amino acids: CASSLGTSGRAYEQYF. DNA of the CDR3: TGCGCCAGCAGCTTGGGGACTAGCGGGAGAGCCTACGAGCAGTACTTC.

The CDR3 spells CASREGSVGKAKNIQYF. Written as DNA, the CDR3 is TGTGCCAGTAGAGAAGGGTCGGTCGGGAAGGCCAAAAACATTCAGTACTTC. This chain connects TRBV19 to TRBJ2-4, with D perhaps TRBD2 (5 bases). CDR1 is LNHDA, CDR2 SQIVND, per germline (reference sequence). The length of the CDR3 is 17 residues. Trimming removed 6 bases at V and 1 base at J, with 19 bases between.

The CDR3: CASTPQGLGDYGYTF. The CDR3 region has the DNA TGTGCCAGCACCCCTCAGGGTCTGGGCGACTATGGCTACACCTTC. The chain carries TRBV7-2 and TRBJ1-2; D is perhaps TRBD1 (5 bases). The CDR3 covers 15 residues. Trimming pared 7 bases from V and 3 bases from J, leaving 18 bases between. Germline values: CDR1 SGHTA, CDR2 FQGNSA.

This clone was observed a single time. The rearrangement links TRBV3-1 (or the pseudogene TRBV3-2) to TRBJ2-2, with D hard to call. The V end lost 2 bases, the J end lost 2 bases, and 12 bases lay between the germline ends. The CDR3 has 16 amino acids. Germline CDR1 LGHDT, CDR2 YNNKEL (reference sequence). The CDR3 is CASSQQRTFNTGELFF. CDR3 DNA sequence: TGTGCCAGCAGCCAACAACGAACATTCAACACCGGGGAGCTGTTTTTT.

The chain carries TRBV10-2 and TRBJ2-2; D perhaps matches TRBD1 (6 bases). The germline V gene encodes CDR1 WSHSY and CDR2 SAAADI. This CDR3 contains 16 residues. V was cut by 4 bases and J by 6 bases, with 18 bases left in between. This CDR3 reads CASSVVRTELSGELFF. The CDR3 bases are TGCGCCAGCAGTGTAGTGAGGACAGAGCTCTCCGGGGAGCTGTTTTTT.